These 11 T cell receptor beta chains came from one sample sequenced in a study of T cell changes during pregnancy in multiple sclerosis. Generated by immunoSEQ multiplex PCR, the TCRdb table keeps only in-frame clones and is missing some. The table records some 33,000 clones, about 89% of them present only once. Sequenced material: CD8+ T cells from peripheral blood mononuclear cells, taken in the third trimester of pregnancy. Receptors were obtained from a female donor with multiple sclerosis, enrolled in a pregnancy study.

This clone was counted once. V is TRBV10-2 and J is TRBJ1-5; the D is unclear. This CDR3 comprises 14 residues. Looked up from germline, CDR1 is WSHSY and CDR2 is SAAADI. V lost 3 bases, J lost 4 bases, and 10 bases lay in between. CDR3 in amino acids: CASSEPGPNQPQHF. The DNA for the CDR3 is TGCGCCAGCAGTGAACCAGGCCCGAATCAGCCCCAGCATTTT.

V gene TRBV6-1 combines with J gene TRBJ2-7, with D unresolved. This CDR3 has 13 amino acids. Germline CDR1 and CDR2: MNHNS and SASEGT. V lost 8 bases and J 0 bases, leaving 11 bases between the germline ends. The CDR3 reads CASSRPGSYEQYF. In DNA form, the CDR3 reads TGTGCCAGCTCGAGGCCGGGCTCCTACGAGCAGTACTTC.

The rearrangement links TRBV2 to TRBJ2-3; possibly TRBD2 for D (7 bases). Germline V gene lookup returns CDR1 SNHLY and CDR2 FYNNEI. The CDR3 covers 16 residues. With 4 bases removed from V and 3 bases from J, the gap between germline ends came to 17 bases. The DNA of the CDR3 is TGTGCCAGCAGTGGGATGGCGGGGGCGGGGACAGATACGCAGTATTTT. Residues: CASSGMAGAGTDTQYF. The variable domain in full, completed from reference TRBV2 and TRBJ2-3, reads EPEVTQTPSHQVTQMGQEVILRCVPISNHLYFYWYRQILGQKVEFLVSFYNNEISEKSEIFDDQFSVERPDGSNFTLKIRSTKLEDSAMYFCASSGMAGAGTDTQYFGPGTRLTVL.

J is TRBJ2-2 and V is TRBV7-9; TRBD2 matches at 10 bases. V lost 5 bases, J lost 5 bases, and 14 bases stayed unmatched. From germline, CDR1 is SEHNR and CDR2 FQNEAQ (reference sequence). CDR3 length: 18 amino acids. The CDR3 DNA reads TGTGCCAGCAGCCCCGGTCGGGCTAGCGGGAGAGGGACCGGGGAGCTGTTTTTT. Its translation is CASSPGRASGRGTGELFF.

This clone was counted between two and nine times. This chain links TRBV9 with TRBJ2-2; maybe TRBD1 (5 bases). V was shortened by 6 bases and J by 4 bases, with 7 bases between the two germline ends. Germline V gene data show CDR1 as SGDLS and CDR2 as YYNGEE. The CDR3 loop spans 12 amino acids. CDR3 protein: CASKGVTGELFF. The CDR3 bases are TGTGCCAGCAAAGGGGTCACCGGGGAGCTGTTTTTT.

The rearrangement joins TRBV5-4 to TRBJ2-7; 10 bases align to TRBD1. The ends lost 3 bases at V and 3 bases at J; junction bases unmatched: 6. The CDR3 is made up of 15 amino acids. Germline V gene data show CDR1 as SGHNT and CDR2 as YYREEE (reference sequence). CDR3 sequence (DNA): TGTGCCAGCAGCTCTCCGGGACAGGGGAGCTACGAGCAGTACTTC. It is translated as CASSSPGQGSYEQYF.

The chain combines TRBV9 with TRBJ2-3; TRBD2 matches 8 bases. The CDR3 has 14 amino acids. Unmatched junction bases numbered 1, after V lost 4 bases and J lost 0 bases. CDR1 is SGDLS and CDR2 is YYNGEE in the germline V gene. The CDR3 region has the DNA TGTGCCAGCAGCTCTAGCGGGAGCACAGATACGCAGTATTTT. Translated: CASSSSGSTDTQYF. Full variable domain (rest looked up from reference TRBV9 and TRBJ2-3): DSGVTQTPKHLITATGQRVTLRCSPRSGDLSVYWYQQSLDQGLQFLIQYYNGEERAKGNILERFSAQQFPDLHSELNLSSLELGDSALYFCASSSSGSTDTQYFGPGTRLTVL.

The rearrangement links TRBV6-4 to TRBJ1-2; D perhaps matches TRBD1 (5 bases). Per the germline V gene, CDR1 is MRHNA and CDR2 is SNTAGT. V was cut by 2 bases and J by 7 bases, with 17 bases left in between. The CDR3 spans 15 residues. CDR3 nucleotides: TGTGCCAGCAGTGACCCGAGACTCCCGGGGGGTGGCTACACCTTC. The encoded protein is CASSDPRLPGGGYTF.

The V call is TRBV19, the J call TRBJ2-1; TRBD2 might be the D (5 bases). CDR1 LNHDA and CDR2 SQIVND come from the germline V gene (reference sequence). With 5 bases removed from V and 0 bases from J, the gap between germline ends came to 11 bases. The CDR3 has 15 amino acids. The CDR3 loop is CASSVLGSSYNEQFF. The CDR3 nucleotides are TGTGCCAGTAGTGTGCTGGGGAGCTCCTACAATGAGCAGTTCTTC.

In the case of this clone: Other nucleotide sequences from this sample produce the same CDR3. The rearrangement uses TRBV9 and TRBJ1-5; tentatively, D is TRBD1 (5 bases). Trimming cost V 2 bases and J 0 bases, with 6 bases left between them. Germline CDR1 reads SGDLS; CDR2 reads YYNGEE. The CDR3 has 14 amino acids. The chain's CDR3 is CASSVGGSNQPQHF. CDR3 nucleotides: TGTGCCAGCAGCGTGGGGGGTAGCAATCAGCCCCAGCATTTT.

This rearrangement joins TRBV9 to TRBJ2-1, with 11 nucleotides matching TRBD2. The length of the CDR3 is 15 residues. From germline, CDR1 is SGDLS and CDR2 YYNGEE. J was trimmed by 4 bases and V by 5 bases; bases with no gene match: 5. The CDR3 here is CASSEVAGGYNEQFF. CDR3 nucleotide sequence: TGTGCCAGCAGTGAGGTAGCGGGAGGGTACAATGAGCAGTTCTTC.